This T cell receptor (beta chain) was captured by sequencing in a study of vaccination and CD4 T cells after COVID-19. Study findings and constraints: From a median of roughly 21 to 38, SARS-CoV-2-reactive clonotypes increased, though not significantly.

Treatment given: roughly 10-day PBMC culture with coronavirus spike peptide pools or control peptides (ViraFEST assay). The ends were cut back, 6 bases at V and 3 bases at J, with 12 bases in the middle. The CDR3 sequence is 15 residues long. Germline CDR1 reads MNHNS; CDR2 reads SASEGT. The assay that was used to sequence DNA from cultured CD4+ T cells was the Oncomine TCR Beta short-read assay. After culture, CD4+ T cells served as the source for genomic DNA extraction. In TCRdb, the PCR reads were re-called with MiXCR into one record per CDR3 protein. The top ten clones hold 5% to 6.5% of a sample with over 20,000 distinct CDR3 sequences, around 50% of them seen once. In the case of this clonotype: Its antigen is still unknown.

Sample: CD4+ T cells from blood, cultured in vitro. The J gene is TRBJ1-6, the V gene TRBV6-1; D perhaps matches TRBD1 (6 bases). This clonotype was sampled from a human donor who had recovered from COVID-19. DNA of the CDR3: TGTGCCAGCAGCAGGGGACCGAGCTATAATTCACCCCTCCACTTT. This sequence encodes CASSRGPSYNSPLHF.